This note documents a single T cell receptor (beta chain) sequence. This entry belongs to a study of shared clonotypes between healthy human individuals. Naive CD8 cells comprised CD45RO-negative, CCR7-positively selected cells, excluding terminally differentiated effector memory CD45RA+ cells. The germline gives CDR1 SGHVS, CDR2 FQNEAQ. This CDR3 has 13 amino acids. V lost 5 bases, J lost 5 bases, and 5 bases stayed unmatched. Data came from immunoSEQ multiplex PCR; TCRdb stores just in-frame clones and leaves some out. The repertoire holds about 2,100,000 clones, with roughly 91% as singletons. The clonotype was recovered from a man aged 18 to 30 in good health. Some clones in this sample may be carry-over from other donors' samples. The sample taken for sequencing was naive CD8+ T cells from PBMCs. The chain has TRBV7-8 and TRBJ1-1, with 7 nucleotides matching TRBD1. As DNA, the CDR3 is TGTGCCAGCAGCAACAGGGGAGGAACTGAAGCTTTCTTT. This translates into CASSNRGGTEAFF.